This T cell receptor (beta chain) was identified in a study of T-cell reconstitution after alpha-beta-depleted transplantation in children. This CDR3 has 12 amino acids. Trimming cost V 5 bases and J 4 bases, with 5 bases left between them. Germline CDR1 reads SGHVS; CDR2 reads FQNEAQ. A TCRbeta library incorporating unique molecular identifiers was prepared. A single record per CDR3 protein comes from TCRdb applying MiXCR to the PCR reads. The repertoire has 500,000 or so distinct CDR3 sequences, around a third of them found once; the top ten carry about 2.3%. This clonotype was obtained from a human donor who donated a stem cell graft to a child with aplastic anemia. The input for sequencing was PBMCs from the stem cell graft donor, taken from the stem cell graft. The chain carries TRBV7-8 and TRBJ2-2; D not certain. For the CDR3, the DNA is TGTGCCAGCAGCCAAGCCACCGGGGAGCTGTTTTTT. It specifies CASSQATGELFF.